What follows are 24 T cell receptor beta chains derived from one specimen sequenced in a study of beta chain features in type 1 diabetes. Whole-study findings and limits: Moderately but significantly shorter TCRB CDR3s were found in Type 1 diabetes patients in all four CD4+ subsets.

These receptors' antigens are unknown. Reverse transcribing all isolated RNA meant expressed TCRB transcripts were sequenced. The assay was immunoSEQ multiplex PCR, and TCRdb's table has in-frame clones only and misses some. The sample gives fewer than 400,000 clones, around 9.3% of which show up once; 0.95% to 1.1% is in the top ten. Sample: central memory CD4+ T cells from blood. All receptors come from a man in his thirties or forties with type 1 diabetes.

J is TRBJ2-1 and V is TRBV19, with D tentatively TRBD2 (5 bases). Germline-derived CDR1 and CDR2 are LNHDA and SQIVND (reference sequence). The CDR3 loop spans 15 amino acids. V lost 3 bases, J lost 4 bases, and 13 bases lay in between. The CDR3 nucleotides read TGTGCCAGTAGTATTGAGGATTCGGGATACAATGAGCAGTTCTTC. It encodes CASSIEDSGYNEQFF. The full variable domain, in which reference TRBV19 and TRBJ2-1 provide the parts outside the CDR3, is DGGITQSPKYLFRKEGQNVTLSCEQNLNHDAMYWYRQDPGQGLRLIYYSQIVNDFQKGDIAEGYSVSREKKESFPLTVTSAQKNPTAFYLCASSIEDSGYNEQFFGPGTRLTVL.

The gene calls are TRBV7-2 and TRBJ2-1, with 9 bases aligning to TRBD2. Germline CDR1 is SGHTA and CDR2 is FQGNSA. The CDR3 contains 17 residues. Trimming cost V 2 bases and J 0 bases; bases outside gene matches: 5. CDR3 in DNA: TGTGCCAGCAGCTTAAGAGGCGGGGGGGACTCCTACAATGAGCAGTTCTTC. Protein sequence: CASSLRGGGDSYNEQFF.

V and J are TRBV7-2 and TRBJ2-5; 7 bases match TRBD1. CDR3 size: 14 residues. From germline, CDR1 is SGHTA and CDR2 FQGNSA. The J segment lost 2 bases and the V segment lost 5 bases, leaving 5 bases of the junction unmatched. In DNA, the CDR3 is TGTGCCAGCAGCCGACAGGGTAGACAAGAGACCCAGTACTTC. This encodes CASSRQGRQETQYF.

This clone came up a few times. The rearrangement joins TRBV28 to TRBJ2-7; TRBD2 matches 7 bases. The germline V gene encodes CDR1 MDHEN and CDR2 SYDVKM. The CDR3 has 14 residues. The V segment lost 8 bases and the J segment 3 bases; nucleotides outside the gene matches: 10. The CDR3 here is CASSAAGVSYEQYF. In DNA form, the CDR3 reads TGTGCCAGCTCCGCGGCGGGGGTTAGCTACGAGCAGTACTTC.

This chain links TRBV20-1 with TRBJ2-3; D not resolved. V dropped 4 bases and J dropped 6 bases, with 8 bases sitting between them. The germline CDR1 and CDR2 sequences are DFQATT and SNEGSKA (reference sequence). This CDR3 is 11 amino acids long. The CDR3 sequence: CSATRQDTQYF. In nucleotides, the CDR3 is TGCAGTGCTACTCGGCAGGATACGCAGTATTTT.

The table lists this clone with many counts. CDR3 in amino acids: CASRREGLAYEQYF. The CDR3 nucleotides are TGTGCCAGCAGGAGAGAGGGACTGGCCTACGAGCAGTACTTC. This chain joins TRBV28 and TRBJ2-7; D is possibly TRBD2 (6 bases). Trimming shortened V by 6 bases and J by 2 bases, and 14 bases separated the two germline ends. Germline values: CDR1 MDHEN, CDR2 SYDVKM. The CDR3 is made up of 14 amino acids.

This clone was observed a single time. The chain links TRBV5-1 to TRBJ1-6, with D perhaps matching TRBD1 (6 bases). V was pared by 1 base and J by 0 bases, with 8 bases between. CDR1 SGHRS and CDR2 YFSETQ come from the germline V gene. The CDR3 length is 16 residues. CDR3 residues: CASSLRGDSYNSPLHF. The DNA for the CDR3 is TGCGCCAGCAGCTTGAGGGGGGACTCCTATAATTCACCCCTCCACTTT.

This clone has a handful of counts. The genes are TRBV6-1 and TRBJ1-6, with D unresolved. The V end lost 1 base, the J end lost 5 bases, and 6 bases lay between the germline ends. The CDR3 is 14 residues long. The germline gives CDR1 MNHNS, CDR2 SASEGT. DNA for the CDR3: TGTGCCAGCAGTGAAGGGCTGGATAATTCACCCCTCCACTTT. It yields the protein CASSEGLDNSPLHF.

This clone was counted only a few times. The chain joins TRBV18 to TRBJ2-7, with D possibly being TRBD1 (5 bases). The length of the CDR3 is 12 residues. Germline V gene data show CDR1 as KGHSH and CDR2 as LQKENI. V was trimmed by 5 bases and J by 5 bases, leaving 10 bases between them. This CDR3 is CASSIDRNEQYF. The CDR3 bases are TGTGCCAGCTCAATAGACAGAAACGAGCAGTACTTC.

This clone occurred a few times. The junction does not match germline at one end; this may be a read error. The rearrangement joins TRBV7-7 to TRBJ2-3, with 12 nucleotides matching TRBD2. The V gene's germline CDR1 is SSHAT and CDR2 FNYEAQ (reference sequence). The CDR3 is 16 residues long. CDR3 in DNA: TGTGCTAGCAGCTCGGGACTAGCGGGTAACACAGATACGCAGTATTTT. It encodes CASSSGLAGNTDTQYF.

This clone was recorded a few times. V is TRBV5-1 and J is TRBJ2-3; the D gene is possibly TRBD1 (5 bases). Trimming removed 3 bases from V and 6 bases from J, with 17 bases in between. CDR1 SGHRS and CDR2 YFSETQ come from the germline V gene. This CDR3 spans 15 amino acids. Here the CDR3 reads CASSSTANLADTQYF. The CDR3 DNA follows: TGCGCCAGCAGCTCGACAGCCAACCTCGCCGATACGCAGTATTTT.

This clone was seen a few times. This chain links TRBV29-1 with TRBJ1-1, with 12 bases matching TRBD1. There are 13 residues in the CDR3. V lost 4 bases and J lost 7; bases outside the gene matches: 4. The germline CDR1 and CDR2 sequences are SQVTM and ANQGSEA. This CDR3 is CSVGDRGRGEAFF. DNA of the CDR3: TGCAGCGTTGGGGACAGGGGGCGCGGTGAAGCTTTCTTT.

This rearrangement joins TRBV29-1 to TRBJ2-1; 7 nucleotides match TRBD2. CDR3 size: 8 residues. The germline gives CDR1 SQVTM, CDR2 ANQGSEA. The CDR3 reads CHGGSGFF. The CDR3 DNA sequence: TGCCACGGGGGGTCTGGGTTCTTC.

Comment on this clone: One junction end does not reproduce the germline sequence, and a read error may be involved. The rearrangement joins TRBV5-4 to TRBJ1-4, with D maybe TRBD1 (6 bases). CDR3 length: 11 residues. In germline, CDR1 is SGHNT, CDR2 YYREEE (reference sequence). The CDR3 spells CASSSGAFITF. Written as DNA, the CDR3 is TGTGCCAGCAGCTCAGGGGCTTTTATAACTTTT. The variable domain in full, completed from reference TRBV5-4 and TRBJ1-4, reads ETGVTQSPTHLIKTRGQQVTLRCSSQSGHNTVSWYQQALGQGPQFIFQYYREEENGRGNFPPRFSGLQFPNYSSELNVNALELDDSALYLCASSSGAFITFGSGTQLSVL.

There are a few counts of this clone. The chain recombines TRBV5-4 with TRBJ2-7; TRBD1 aligns across 7 bases. The CDR3 loop spans 16 amino acids. Trimming removed 5 bases from V and 2 bases from J; junction bases left unmatched: 13. From germline, CDR1 is SGHNT and CDR2 YYREEE (reference sequence). The CDR3 DNA is TGTGCCAGCAGGTCCTGGACGAGGGACAGACCCTACGAGCAGTACTTC. Its translation: CASRSWTRDRPYEQYF.

In this sample, this clone turned up once. J is TRBJ1-6 and V is TRBV2; D unclear. The ends were cut back, 2 bases at V and 10 bases at J, with 9 bases in the middle. Per germline, CDR1 SNHLY and CDR2 FYNNEI. CDR3 length: 13 residues. CDR3 residues: CASSEFGESPLHF. In DNA form, the CDR3 reads TGTGCCAGCAGTGAATTTGGGGAGTCACCCCTCCACTTT.

The V call is TRBV7-6, the J call TRBJ2-5, with 12 nucleotides matching TRBD2. The CDR3 is 19 amino acids. Unmatched junction bases numbered 8, after V lost 0 bases and J lost 0 bases. Germline V lookup: CDR1 SGHVS, CDR2 FNYEAQ. The CDR3 reads CASSLAPSGGAPHQETQYF. The DNA for the CDR3 is TGTGCCAGCAGCTTAGCGCCTAGCGGGGGGGCCCCGCACCAAGAGACCCAGTACTTC.

This sequence joins TRBV28 and TRBJ2-7; perhaps TRBD1 as D (6 bases). The V end lost 4 bases, the J end lost 9 bases, and 16 bases lay between the germline ends. CDR1 is MDHEN, CDR2 SYDVKM, per germline. The CDR3 sequence is 13 residues long. The CDR3 DNA sequence: TGTGCCAGCAGTTCCTTGAACAGGGTCGGGCAGTACTTC. Translation gives CASSSLNRVGQYF.

The rearrangement uses TRBV18 and TRBJ1-4; TRBD1 matches 8 bases. This CDR3 is built from 17 residues. J gave up 0 bases and V 6 bases, and 9 bases lay outside the gene matches. Germline CDR1 is KGHSH and CDR2 is LQKENI. The CDR3 DNA sequence: TGTGCCAGCTCTCCCGGACAGGGAAAGCCAACTAATGAAAAACTGTTTTTT. It codes for CASSPGQGKPTNEKLFF.

In its sample, this clone was seen a few times. The chain combines TRBV7-9 with TRBJ2-2, with 11 positions matching TRBD2. The V segment lost 8 bases and the J segment 3 bases; nucleotides outside the gene matches: 8. Germline lookup yields CDR1 SEHNR and CDR2 FQNEAQ (reference sequence). The CDR3 has 16 amino acids. CDR3 residues: CASGPPGLADTGELFF. CDR3 DNA: TGTGCCAGCGGACCCCCGGGACTAGCGGACACCGGGGAGCTGTTTTTT.

The V and J genes are TRBV5-1 and TRBJ2-1; 12 nucleotides align to TRBD2. CDR1 and CDR2 (germline): SGHRS, YFSETQ. The CDR3 sequence is 20 residues long. V dropped 4 bases and J dropped 0; count of bases not matched to a gene: 14. The CDR3 region is CASSRGGTSGYQLSYNEQFF. CDR3 nucleotides: TGCGCCAGCAGCCGAGGCGGGACTAGCGGGTATCAACTCTCCTACAATGAGCAGTTCTTC.

This clone was counted a few times. The chain links TRBV7-4 to TRBJ1-2; 7 bases agree with TRBD1. Germline CDR1 SGHVT, CDR2 SQSDAQ. The CDR3 totals 10 residues. DNA for the CDR3: TGTGACGTGACAGGGAATGGCTACACCTTC. As protein: CDVTGNGYTF.

This clone is a singleton in its sample. This may come from a read error, since a much larger clone is one base off. The rearrangement uses TRBV6-6 and TRBJ2-6, with TRBD1 matching over 7 bases. The germline CDR1 and CDR2 sequences are MNHNY and SVGAGI (reference sequence). The CDR3 runs to 15 residues. Germline trimming cut 6 bases from V and 0 bases from J; bases unmatched to any gene: 2. CDR3 in amino acids: CASSGDSSGANVLTF. CDR3 coding DNA: TGTGCCAGCAGCGGGGACAGCTCTGGGGCCAACGTCCTGACTTTC.

The chain couples TRBV4-3 to TRBJ1-4, with unresolved D. CDR3 length equals 19 residues. The V gene's germline CDR1 is LGHNA and CDR2 YSLEER. Trimming shortened V by 0 bases and J by 2 bases, and 19 bases separated the two germline ends. The CDR3: CASSQELQSITGTNEKLFF. The CDR3 DNA sequence: TGCGCCAGCAGCCAAGAACTACAATCGATAACGGGGACTAATGAAAAACTGTTTTTT.